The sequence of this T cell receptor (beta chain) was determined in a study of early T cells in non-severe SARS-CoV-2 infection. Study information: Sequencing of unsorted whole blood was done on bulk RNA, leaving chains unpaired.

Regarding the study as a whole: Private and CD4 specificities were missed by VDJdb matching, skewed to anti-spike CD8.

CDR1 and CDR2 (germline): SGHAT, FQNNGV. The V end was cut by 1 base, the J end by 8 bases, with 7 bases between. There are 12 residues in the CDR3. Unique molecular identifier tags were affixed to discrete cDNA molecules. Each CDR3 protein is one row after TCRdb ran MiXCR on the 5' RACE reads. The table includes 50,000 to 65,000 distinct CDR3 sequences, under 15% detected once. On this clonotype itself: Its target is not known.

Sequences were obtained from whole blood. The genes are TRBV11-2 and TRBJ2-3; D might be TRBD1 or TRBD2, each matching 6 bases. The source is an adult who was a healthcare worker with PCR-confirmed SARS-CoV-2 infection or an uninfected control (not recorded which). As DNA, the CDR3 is TGTGCCAGCAGCTTAGCGGGGGCTACGCAGTATTTT. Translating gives CASSLAGATQYF. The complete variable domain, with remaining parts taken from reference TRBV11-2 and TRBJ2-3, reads EAGVAQSPRYKIIEKRQSVAFWCNPISGHATLYWYQQILGQGPKLLIQFQNNGVVDDSQLPKDRFSAERLKGVDSTLKIQPAKLEDSAVYLCASSLAGATQYFGPGTRLTVL.